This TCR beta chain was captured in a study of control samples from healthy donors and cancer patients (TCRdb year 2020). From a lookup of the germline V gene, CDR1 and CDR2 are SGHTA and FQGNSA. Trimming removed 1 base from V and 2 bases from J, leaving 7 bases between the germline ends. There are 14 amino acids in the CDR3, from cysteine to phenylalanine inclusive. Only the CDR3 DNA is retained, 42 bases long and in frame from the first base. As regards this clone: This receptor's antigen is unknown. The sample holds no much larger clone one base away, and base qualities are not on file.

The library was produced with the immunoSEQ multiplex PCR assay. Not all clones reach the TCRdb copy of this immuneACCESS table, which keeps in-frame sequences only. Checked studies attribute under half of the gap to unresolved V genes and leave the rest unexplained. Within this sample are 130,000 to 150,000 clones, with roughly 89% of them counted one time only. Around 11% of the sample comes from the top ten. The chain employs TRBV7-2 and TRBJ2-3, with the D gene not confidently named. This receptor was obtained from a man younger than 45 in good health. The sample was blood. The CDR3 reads CASSLGPHTDTQYF. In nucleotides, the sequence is TGTGCCAGCAGCTTAGGGCCCCACACAGATACGCAGTATTTT.